These 9 T cell receptor beta chains were all obtained from the same sample, sequenced in a study of T cell responses to AZD1222 COVID-19 vaccine. Data came from immunoSEQ multiplex PCR; TCRdb stores just in-frame clones and leaves some out. The sample lists some 96,000 clones, about 88% seen once, with around 2% in the top ten. The specimen was peripheral blood, collected on day 0 of AZD1222 vaccination. The receptors here all came from an adult in good health.

The chain employs TRBV19 and TRBJ2-6, with D hard to call. V was clipped by 3 bases and J by 2 bases, with 2 bases between them. The CDR3 loop spans 13 amino acids. Germline V gene data show CDR1 as LNHDA and CDR2 as SQIVND (reference sequence). Here the CDR3 reads CASSIAGANVLTF. Here the CDR3 DNA reads TGTGCCAGTAGTATCGCTGGGGCCAACGTCCTGACTTTC.

This clone came up a few times. A junction boundary mismatches the germline segment, possibly from a read error. The chain recombines TRBV7-9 with TRBJ1-1; D is unresolved. The V gene's germline CDR1 is SEHNR and CDR2 FQNEAQ (reference sequence). This CDR3 has 12 residues. Written as DNA, the CDR3 is TGTGCCAGCAGCACCAAAAGGGCTGAATCTTTCTTT. It encodes CASSTKRAESFF. Full variable domain (remainder filled in from reference TRBV7-9 and TRBJ1-1): DTGVSQNPRHKITKRGQNVTFRCDPISEHNRLYWYRQTLGQGPEFLTYFQNEAQLEKSRLLSDRFSAERPKGSFSTLEIQRTEQGDSAMYLCASSTKRAESFFGQGTRLTVV.

This chain uses TRBV19 with TRBJ1-3; perhaps TRBD1 as D (6 bases). This CDR3 region has 16 residues. V was shortened by 3 bases and J by 2 bases, with 14 bases between the two germline ends. Germline lookup yields CDR1 LNHDA and CDR2 SQIVND (reference sequence). CDR3 sequence: CASSIVYRAAGNTIYF. As DNA, the CDR3 is TGTGCCAGTAGTATTGTATACAGGGCTGCTGGAAACACCATATATTTT. The complete variable domain, with remaining parts taken from reference TRBV19 and TRBJ1-3, reads DGGITQSPKYLFRKEGQNVTLSCEQNLNHDAMYWYRQDPGQGLRLIYYSQIVNDFQKGDIAEGYSVSREKKESFPLTVTSAQKNPTAFYLCASSIVYRAAGNTIYFGEGSWLTVV.

This clone was detected only a few times. This sequence joins TRBV14 and TRBJ1-5; 7 bases are a match to TRBD1. Unmatched junction bases numbered 1, after V lost 4 bases and J lost 1 base. The germline V gene encodes CDR1 SGHDN and CDR2 FVKESK. CDR3 size: 14 residues. The CDR3 sequence is CASSPQGSNQPQHF. CDR3 DNA sequence: TGTGCCAGCAGCCCACAGGGGAGCAATCAGCCCCAGCATTTT.

This chain joins TRBV2 and TRBJ1-3; D might be TRBD1 (6 bases). V lost 8 bases and J 3 bases, leaving 14 bases between the germline ends. The CDR3 length is 14 residues. CDR1 is SNHLY and CDR2 is FYNNEI in the germline V gene. CDR3 amino acids: CASSLRTDGNTIYF. For the CDR3, the DNA is TGTGCCAGCTCTCTCAGGACAGATGGAAACACCATATATTTT.

The chain is built from TRBV28 and TRBJ2-7; possibly TRBD2 for D (6 bases). This CDR3 is built from 14 residues. CDR1 and CDR2 from the germline V gene are MDHEN and SYDVKM. Between the trimmed V and J ends, which lost 7 bases and 4 bases, there was a span of 17 bases. For the CDR3, the DNA is TGTGCCAGCACTTCTGTTGGACTACTATACGAGCAGTACTTC. Translated: CASTSVGLLYEQYF.

The chain carries TRBV29-1 and TRBJ2-2; perhaps TRBD2 as D (5 bases). CDR1 and CDR2 (germline): SQVTM, ANQGSEA. Trimming removed 3 bases from V and 1 base from J, with 6 bases in between. The CDR3 loop spans 13 amino acids. The CDR3 nucleotides are TGCAGCGTTGATAGCGTGAACACCGGGGAGCTGTTTTTT. It yields the protein CSVDSVNTGELFF.

V is TRBV12-3 or TRBV12-4 and J is TRBJ1-2; D gene ambiguous. V was shortened by 3 bases and J by 4 bases, with 6 bases between the two germline ends. The CDR3 length is 12 residues. The CDR3 spells CASSFMGYGYTF. CDR3 nucleotides: TGTGCCAGCAGTTTCATGGGCTATGGCTACACCTTC.

This clone occurred a few times. This chain connects TRBV4-3 to TRBJ1-6; 7 bases are a match to TRBD1. This CDR3 has 19 residues. Germline CDR1 LGHNA, CDR2 YSLEER. V dropped 2 bases and J dropped 7; count of bases not matched to a gene: 17. Written as DNA, the CDR3 is TGCGCCAGCAGCCAAATGATGGATCTCACAGGGGATGGCAATTCACCCCTCCACTTT. Protein: CASSQMMDLTGDGNSPLHF.